This T cell receptor beta chain is drawn from a study of graft-versus-host responses after intestinal transplantation. Study-wide context: The recipients all started with anti-thymocyte globulin induction and then took tacrolimus and steroids for about three years. Study observations and caveats: Recipient-marrow GvH clones were detected, some having first appeared in ileum or blood.

Of note for this clone: The antigen is undetermined.

The assay was immunoSEQ multiplex PCR, and TCRdb's table has in-frame clones only and misses some. The sample carries tens of thousands of clones, about nine tenths recorded once. The ends were cut back, 1 base at V and 2 bases at J, with 8 bases in the middle. This CDR3 contains 15 residues. The germline V gene has CDR1 LNHDA and CDR2 SQIVND (reference sequence). Source: unstimulated CD4+ T cells sorted from spleen or lymph node cells, taken before intestinal transplant. This TCR was sampled from a human donor who received an intestinal transplant. The chain recombines TRBV19 with TRBJ1-4; no reliable D call. This CDR3 is CASSIVHSTNEKLFF. In DNA, the CDR3 is TGTGCCAGTAGTATAGTGCACAGTACTAATGAAAAACTGTTTTTT.